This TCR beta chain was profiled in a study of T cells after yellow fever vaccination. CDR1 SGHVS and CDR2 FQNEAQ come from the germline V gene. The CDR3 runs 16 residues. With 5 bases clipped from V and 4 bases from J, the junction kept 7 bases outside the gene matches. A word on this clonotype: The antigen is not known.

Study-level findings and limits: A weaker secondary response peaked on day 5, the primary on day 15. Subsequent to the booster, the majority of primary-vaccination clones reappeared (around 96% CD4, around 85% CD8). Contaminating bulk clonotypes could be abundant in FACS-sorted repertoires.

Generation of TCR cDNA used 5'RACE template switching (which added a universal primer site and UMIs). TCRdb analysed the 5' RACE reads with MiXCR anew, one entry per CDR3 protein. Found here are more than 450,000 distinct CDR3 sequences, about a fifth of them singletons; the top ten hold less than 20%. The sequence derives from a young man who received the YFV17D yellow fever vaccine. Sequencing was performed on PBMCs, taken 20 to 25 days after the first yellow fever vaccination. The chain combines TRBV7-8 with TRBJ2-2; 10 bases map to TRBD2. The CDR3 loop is CASSRLSSGGTGELFF. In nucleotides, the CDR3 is TGTGCCAGCAGCCGTCTCTCTAGCGGGGGCACCGGGGAGCTGTTTTTT.